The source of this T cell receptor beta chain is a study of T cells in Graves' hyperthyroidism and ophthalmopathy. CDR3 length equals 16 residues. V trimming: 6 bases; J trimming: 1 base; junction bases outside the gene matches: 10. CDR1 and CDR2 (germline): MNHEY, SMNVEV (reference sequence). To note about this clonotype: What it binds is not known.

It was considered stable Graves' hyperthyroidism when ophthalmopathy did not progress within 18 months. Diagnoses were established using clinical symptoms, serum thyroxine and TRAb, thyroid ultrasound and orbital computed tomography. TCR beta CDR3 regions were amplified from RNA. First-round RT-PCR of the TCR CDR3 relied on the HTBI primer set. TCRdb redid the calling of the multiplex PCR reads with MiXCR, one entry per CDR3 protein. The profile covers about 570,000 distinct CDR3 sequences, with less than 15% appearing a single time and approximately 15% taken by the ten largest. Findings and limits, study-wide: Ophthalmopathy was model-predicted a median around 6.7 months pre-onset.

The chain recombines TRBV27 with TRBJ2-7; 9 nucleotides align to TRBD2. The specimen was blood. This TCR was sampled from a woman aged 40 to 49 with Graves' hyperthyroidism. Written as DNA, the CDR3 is TGTGCCAGCAGGTCTTCTAGCGGGGTCTCATCCTACGAGCAGTACTTC. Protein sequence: CASRSSSGVSSYEQYF.